This T cell receptor (beta chain) came from a study of T cells in Graves' hyperthyroidism and ophthalmopathy. General observations from the study: Researchers report that a 13 V-J model separated ophthalmopathy from stable hyperthyroidism.

This clonotype appeared many times. Its cognate antigen is unknown. TCR beta CDR3 regions were amplified from RNA transcripts. HTBI primers were the set used in a first-round RT-PCR of the TCR CDR3. TCRdb redid the calling of the multiplex PCR reads with MiXCR, one entry per CDR3 protein. This sample has about 350,000 distinct CDR3 sequences, with roughly 13% found just once. CDR1 is MNHNS, CDR2 SASEGT, per germline. The CDR3 covers 14 residues. V was shortened by 5 bases and J by 4 bases, with 11 bases between the two germline ends. Sequencing used blood. This TCR was sampled from a woman aged 40 to 55 with Graves' ophthalmopathy. This rearrangement joins TRBV6-1 to TRBJ2-2, with D tentatively TRBD2 (5 bases). CDR3 bases: TGTGCCAGCAGTTACCAGCGGTTCACCGGGGAGCTGTTTTTT. This sequence encodes CASSYQRFTGELFF.